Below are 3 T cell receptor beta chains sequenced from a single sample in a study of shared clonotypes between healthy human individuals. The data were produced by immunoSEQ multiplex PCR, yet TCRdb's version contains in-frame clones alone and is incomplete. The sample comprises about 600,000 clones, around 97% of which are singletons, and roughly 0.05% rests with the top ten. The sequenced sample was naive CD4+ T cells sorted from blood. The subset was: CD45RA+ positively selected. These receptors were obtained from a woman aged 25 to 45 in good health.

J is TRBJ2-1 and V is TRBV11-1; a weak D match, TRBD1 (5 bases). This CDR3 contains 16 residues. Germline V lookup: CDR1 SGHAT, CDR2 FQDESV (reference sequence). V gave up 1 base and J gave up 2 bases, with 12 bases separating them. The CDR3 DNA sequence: TGTGCCAGCAGCTTAGAGGTAACAGGTCCCTACAATGAGCAGTTCTTC. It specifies CASSLEVTGPYNEQFF.

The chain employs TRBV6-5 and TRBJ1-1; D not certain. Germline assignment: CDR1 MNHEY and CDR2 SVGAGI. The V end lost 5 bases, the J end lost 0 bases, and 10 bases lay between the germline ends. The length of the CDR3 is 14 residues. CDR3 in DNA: TGTGCCAGCAGTCGACTGAGCATGAACACTGAAGCTTTCTTT. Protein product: CASSRLSMNTEAFF.

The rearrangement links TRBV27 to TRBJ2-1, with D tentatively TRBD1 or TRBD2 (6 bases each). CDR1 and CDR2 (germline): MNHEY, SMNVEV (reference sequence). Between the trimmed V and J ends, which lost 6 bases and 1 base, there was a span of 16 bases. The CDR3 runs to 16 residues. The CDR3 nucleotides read TGTGCCAGCAGAAGGGGGGCGGCCAGTTCCTACAATGAGCAGTTCTTC. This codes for CASRRGAASSYNEQFF.